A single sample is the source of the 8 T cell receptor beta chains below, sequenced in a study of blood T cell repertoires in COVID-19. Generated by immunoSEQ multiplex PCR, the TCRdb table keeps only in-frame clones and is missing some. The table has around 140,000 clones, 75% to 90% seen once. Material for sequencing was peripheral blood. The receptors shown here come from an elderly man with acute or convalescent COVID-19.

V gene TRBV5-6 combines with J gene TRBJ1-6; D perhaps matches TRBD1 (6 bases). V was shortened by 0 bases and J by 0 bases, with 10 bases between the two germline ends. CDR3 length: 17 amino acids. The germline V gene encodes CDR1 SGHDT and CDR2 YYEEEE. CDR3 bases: TGTGCCAGCAGCTTGGTGACAGGAGGCTCCTATAATTCACCCCTCCACTTT. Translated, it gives CASSLVTGGSYNSPLHF.

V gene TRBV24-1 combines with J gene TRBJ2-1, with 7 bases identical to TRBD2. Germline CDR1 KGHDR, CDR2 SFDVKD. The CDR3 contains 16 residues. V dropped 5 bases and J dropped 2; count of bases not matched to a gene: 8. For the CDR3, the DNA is TGTGCCACCAGTGTAAGGGCTAGCGGTACCTACAATGAGCAGTTCTTC. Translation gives CATSVRASGTYNEQFF.

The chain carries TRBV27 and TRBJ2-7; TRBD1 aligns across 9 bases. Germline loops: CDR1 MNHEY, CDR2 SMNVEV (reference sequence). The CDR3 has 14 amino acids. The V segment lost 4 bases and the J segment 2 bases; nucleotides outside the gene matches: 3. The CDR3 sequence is CASSWGQGTYEQYF. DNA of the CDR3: TGTGCCAGCAGTTGGGGACAGGGCACCTACGAGCAGTACTTC.

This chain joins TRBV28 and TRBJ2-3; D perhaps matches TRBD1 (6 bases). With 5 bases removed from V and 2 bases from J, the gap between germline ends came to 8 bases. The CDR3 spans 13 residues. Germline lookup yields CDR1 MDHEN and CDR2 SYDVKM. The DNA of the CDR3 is TGTGCCAGCAGTGCAGGGGACACAGATACGCAGTATTTT. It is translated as CASSAGDTDTQYF.

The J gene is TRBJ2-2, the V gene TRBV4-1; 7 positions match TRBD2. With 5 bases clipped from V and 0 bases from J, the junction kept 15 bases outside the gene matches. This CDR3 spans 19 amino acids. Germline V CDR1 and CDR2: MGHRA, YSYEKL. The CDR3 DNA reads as TGCGCCAGCAGCGCAACATCACCGGGACTAACTACGAACACCGGGGAGCTGTTTTTT. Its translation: CASSATSPGLTTNTGELFF.

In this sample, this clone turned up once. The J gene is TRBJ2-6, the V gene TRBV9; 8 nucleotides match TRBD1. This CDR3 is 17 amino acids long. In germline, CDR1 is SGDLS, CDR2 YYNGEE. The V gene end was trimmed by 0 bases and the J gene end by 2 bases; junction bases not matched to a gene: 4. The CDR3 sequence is CASSVEAGGAGANVLTF. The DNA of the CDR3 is TGTGCCAGCAGCGTAGAGGCAGGGGGCGCTGGGGCCAACGTCCTGACTTTC.

CDR3: CASSKLTGLGQPQHF. Here the CDR3 DNA reads TGTGCCAGCAGCAAGTTGACAGGGCTCGGCCAGCCCCAGCATTTT. This chain links TRBV9 with TRBJ1-5; 7 bases are shared with TRBD1. With V trimmed by 4 bases and J by 7 bases, 11 bases remained unmatched. CDR1 is SGDLS, CDR2 YYNGEE, per germline. The CDR3 length is 15 residues.

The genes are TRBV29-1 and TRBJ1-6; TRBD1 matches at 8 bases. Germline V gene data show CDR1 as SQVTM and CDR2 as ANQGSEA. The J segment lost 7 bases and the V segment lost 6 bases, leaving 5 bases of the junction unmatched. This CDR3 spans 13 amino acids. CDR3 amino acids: CSVSQGENSPLHF. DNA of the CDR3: TGCAGCGTATCACAGGGGGAAAATTCACCCCTCCACTTT. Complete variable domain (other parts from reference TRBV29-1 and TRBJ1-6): SAVISQKPSRDICQRGTSLTIQCQVDSQVTMMFWYRQQPGQSLTLIATANQGSEATYESGFVIDKFPISRPNLTFSTLTVSNMSPEDSSIYLCSVSQGENSPLHFGNGTRLTVT.